This TCR beta chain was recorded in a study of control samples from healthy donors and cancer patients. Clones were sequenced by immunoSEQ multiplex PCR, and TCRdb holds only the in-frame ones, with some missing. This sample yields some 87,000 clones, of which about nine tenths are seen a single time; around 16% belongs to the top ten. The germline V gene has CDR1 SGDLS and CDR2 YYNGEE. V was cut by 0 bases and J by 1 base, with 13 bases left in between. The CDR3 sequence is 16 residues long. Source material: blood. The chain carries TRBV9 and TRBJ2-5; D is uncertain. The clonotype originates from a man in his thirties or forties in good health. The CDR3 DNA follows: TGTGCCAGCAGCGTAGCCGCGTCCTCACTCCAAGAGACCCAGTACTTC. Amino acid sequence: CASSVAASSLQETQYF.